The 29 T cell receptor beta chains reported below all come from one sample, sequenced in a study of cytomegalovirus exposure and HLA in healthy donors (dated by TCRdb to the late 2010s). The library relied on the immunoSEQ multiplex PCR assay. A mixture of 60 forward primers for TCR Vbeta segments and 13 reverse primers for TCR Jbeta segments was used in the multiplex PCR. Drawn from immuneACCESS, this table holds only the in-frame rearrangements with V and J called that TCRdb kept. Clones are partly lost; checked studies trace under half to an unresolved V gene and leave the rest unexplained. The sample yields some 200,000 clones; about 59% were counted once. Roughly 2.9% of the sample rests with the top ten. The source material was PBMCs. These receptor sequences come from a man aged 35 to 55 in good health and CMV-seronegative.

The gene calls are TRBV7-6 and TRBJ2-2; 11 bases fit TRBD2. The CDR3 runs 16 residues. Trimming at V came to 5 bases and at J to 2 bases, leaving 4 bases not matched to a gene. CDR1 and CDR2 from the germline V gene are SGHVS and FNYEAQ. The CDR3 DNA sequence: TGTGCCAGCAGCGTTAGCGGGAGGGTTAACACCGGGGAGCTGTTTTTT. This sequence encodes CASSVSGRVNTGELFF.

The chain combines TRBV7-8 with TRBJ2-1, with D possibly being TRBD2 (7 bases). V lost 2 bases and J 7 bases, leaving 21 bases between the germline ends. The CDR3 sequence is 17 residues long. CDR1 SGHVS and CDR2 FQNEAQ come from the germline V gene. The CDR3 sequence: CASSLRWGGGQGNEQFF. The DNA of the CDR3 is TGTGCCAGCAGCTTACGTTGGGGCGGGGGCCAGGGGAATGAGCAGTTCTTC. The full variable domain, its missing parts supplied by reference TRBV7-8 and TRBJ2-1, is GAGVSQSPRYKVAKRGQDVALRCDPISGHVSLFWYQQALGQGPEFLTYFQNEAQLDKSGLPSDRFFAERPEGSVSTLKIQRTQQEDSAVYLCASSLRWGGGQGNEQFFGPGTRLTVL.

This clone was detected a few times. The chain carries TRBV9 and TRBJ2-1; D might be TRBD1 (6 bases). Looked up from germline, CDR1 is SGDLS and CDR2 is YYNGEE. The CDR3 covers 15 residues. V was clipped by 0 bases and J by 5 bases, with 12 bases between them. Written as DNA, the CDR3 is TGTGCCAGCAGCGTAGCTTGGGGGCTGGACAATGAGCAGTTCTTC. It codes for CASSVAWGLDNEQFF.

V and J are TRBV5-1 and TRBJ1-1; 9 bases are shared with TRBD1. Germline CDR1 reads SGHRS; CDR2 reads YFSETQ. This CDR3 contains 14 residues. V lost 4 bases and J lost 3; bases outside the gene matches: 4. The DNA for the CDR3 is TGCGCCAGCAGCGCGGGACAGGGCGACACTGAAGCTTTCTTT. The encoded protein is CASSAGQGDTEAFF.

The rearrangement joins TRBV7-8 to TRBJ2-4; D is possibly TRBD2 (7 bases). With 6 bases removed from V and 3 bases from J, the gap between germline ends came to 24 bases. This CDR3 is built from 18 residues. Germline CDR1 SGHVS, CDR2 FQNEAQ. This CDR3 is CASSPSNWEGVLKNIQYF. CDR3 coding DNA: TGTGCCAGCAGTCCCTCAAACTGGGAGGGGGTCCTCAAAAACATTCAGTACTTC.

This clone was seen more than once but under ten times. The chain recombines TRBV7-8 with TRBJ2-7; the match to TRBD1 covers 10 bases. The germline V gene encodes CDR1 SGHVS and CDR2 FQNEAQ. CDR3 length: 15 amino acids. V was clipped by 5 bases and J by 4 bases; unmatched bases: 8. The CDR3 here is CASSRLTGGKYEQYF. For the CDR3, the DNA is TGTGCCAGCAGCCGACTGACAGGGGGCAAATACGAGCAGTACTTC.

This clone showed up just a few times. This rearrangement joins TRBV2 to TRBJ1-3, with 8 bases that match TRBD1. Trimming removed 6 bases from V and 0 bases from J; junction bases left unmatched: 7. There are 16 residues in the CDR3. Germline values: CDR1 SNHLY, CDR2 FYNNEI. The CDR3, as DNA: TGTGCCAGCAGGGCCCAGGGGGCCAGCTCTGGAAACACCATATATTTT. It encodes CASRAQGASSGNTIYF.

CDR3 DNA: TGTGCCAGCAGCTTAGCCGGGACAGGGGGATACGAGCAGTACTTC. It codes for CASSLAGTGGYEQYF. The chain recombines TRBV7-8 with TRBJ2-7, with 11 nucleotides matching TRBD1. This CDR3 has 15 residues. V lost 0 bases to trimming and J lost 4 bases; unmatched junction nucleotides: 2. Germline V gene lookup returns CDR1 SGHVS and CDR2 FQNEAQ.

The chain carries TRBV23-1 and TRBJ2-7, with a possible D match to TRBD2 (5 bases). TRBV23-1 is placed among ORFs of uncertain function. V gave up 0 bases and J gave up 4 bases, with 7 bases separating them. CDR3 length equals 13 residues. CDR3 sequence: CASSQSRGYEQYF. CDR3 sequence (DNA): TGCGCCAGCAGTCAATCCCGGGGTTACGAGCAGTACTTC.

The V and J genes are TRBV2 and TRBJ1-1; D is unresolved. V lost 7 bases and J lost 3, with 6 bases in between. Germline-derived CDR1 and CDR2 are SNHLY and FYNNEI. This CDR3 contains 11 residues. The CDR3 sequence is CASTPYTEAFF. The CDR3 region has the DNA TGTGCCAGCACCCCGTACACTGAAGCTTTCTTT.

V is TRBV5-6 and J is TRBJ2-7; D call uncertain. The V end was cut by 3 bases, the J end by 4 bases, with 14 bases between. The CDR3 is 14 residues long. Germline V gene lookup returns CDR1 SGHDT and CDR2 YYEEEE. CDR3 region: CASSSLGTVYEQYF. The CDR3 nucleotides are TGTGCCAGCAGCTCGTTAGGCACAGTATACGAGCAGTACTTC.

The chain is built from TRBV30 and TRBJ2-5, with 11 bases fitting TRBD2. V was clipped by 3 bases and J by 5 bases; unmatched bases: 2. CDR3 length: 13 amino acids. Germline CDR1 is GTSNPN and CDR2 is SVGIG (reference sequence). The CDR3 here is CAWSASGGETQYF. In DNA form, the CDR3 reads TGTGCCTGGAGCGCTAGCGGGGGGGAGACCCAGTACTTC. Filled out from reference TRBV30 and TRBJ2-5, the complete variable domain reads SQTIHQWPATLVQPVGSPLSLECTVEGTSNPNLYWYRQAAGRGLQLLFYSVGIGQISSEVPQNLSASRPQDRQFILSSKKLLLSDSGFYLCAWSASGGETQYFGPGTRLLVL.

CDR3: CSVRQGGNTEAFF. The CDR3 DNA sequence: TGCAGCGTCCGACAGGGGGGTAACACTGAAGCTTTCTTT. The chain employs TRBV29-1 and TRBJ1-1, with 9 bases that match TRBD1. This CDR3 is 13 amino acids long. Germline V lookup: CDR1 SQVTM, CDR2 ANQGSEA. The ends lost 6 bases at V and 2 bases at J; junction bases unmatched: 4.

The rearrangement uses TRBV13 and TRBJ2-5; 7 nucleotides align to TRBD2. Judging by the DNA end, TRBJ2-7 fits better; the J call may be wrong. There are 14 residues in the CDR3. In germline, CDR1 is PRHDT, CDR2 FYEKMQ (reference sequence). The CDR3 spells CASSLRRESYEQYF. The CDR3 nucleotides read TGTGCCAGCAGCTTAAGGCGGGAGAGCTACGAGCAGTACTTC.

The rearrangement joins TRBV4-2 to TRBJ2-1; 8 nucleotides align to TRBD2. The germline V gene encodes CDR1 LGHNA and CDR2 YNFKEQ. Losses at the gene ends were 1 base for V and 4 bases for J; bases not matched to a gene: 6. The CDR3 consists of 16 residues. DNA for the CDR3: TGTGCCAGCAGCCAAGGGGGACTAGTGGGTTACAATGAGCAGTTCTTC. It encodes CASSQGGLVGYNEQFF.

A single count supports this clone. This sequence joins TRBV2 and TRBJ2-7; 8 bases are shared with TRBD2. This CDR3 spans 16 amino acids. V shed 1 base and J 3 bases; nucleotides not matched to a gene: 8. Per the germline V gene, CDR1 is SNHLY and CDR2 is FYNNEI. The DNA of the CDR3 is TGTGCCAGCAGTGAAGTGGCCAGCGGGAGATTCTACGAGCAGTACTTC. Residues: CASSEVASGRFYEQYF.

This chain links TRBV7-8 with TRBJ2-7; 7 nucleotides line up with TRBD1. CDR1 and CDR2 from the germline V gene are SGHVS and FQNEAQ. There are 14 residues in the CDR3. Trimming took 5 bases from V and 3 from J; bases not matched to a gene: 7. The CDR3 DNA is TGTGCCAGCAGCGGAAGGGACAGAAACTACGAGCAGTACTTC. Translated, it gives CASSGRDRNYEQYF.

The CDR3 DNA sequence: TGTGCCAGCAGCTCGGTTAGCGGGAATTGGAACACCGGGGAGCTGTTTTTT. Protein sequence: CASSSVSGNWNTGELFF. The rearrangement uses TRBV11-2 and TRBJ2-2; 8 bases are shared with TRBD2. The germline V gene has CDR1 SGHAT and CDR2 FQNNGV. The CDR3 loop spans 17 amino acids. The trim removed 4 bases at V and 1 base at J, leaving 8 bases unmatched.

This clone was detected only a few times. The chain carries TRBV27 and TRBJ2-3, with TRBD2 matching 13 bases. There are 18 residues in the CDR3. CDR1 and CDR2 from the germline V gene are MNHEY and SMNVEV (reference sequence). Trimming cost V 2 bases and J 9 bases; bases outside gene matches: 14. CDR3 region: CASSLISPGLAGMKTQYF. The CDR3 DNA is TGTGCCAGCAGTTTAATTTCTCCGGGACTAGCGGGGATGAAGACGCAGTATTTT.

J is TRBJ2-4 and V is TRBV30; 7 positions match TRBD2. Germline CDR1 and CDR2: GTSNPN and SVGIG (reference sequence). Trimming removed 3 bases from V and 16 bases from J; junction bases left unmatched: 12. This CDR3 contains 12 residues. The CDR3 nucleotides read TGTGCCTGGAGCGCGGCAGGGAGGGTCATCTACTTC. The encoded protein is CAWSAAGRVIYF.

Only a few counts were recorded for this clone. CDR3 in amino acids: CASSHPSGLAGANEQFF. In DNA, the CDR3 is TGCGCCAGCAGCCACCCGTCGGGACTAGCGGGAGCCAATGAGCAGTTCTTC. V gene TRBV4-3 combines with J gene TRBJ2-1, with 14 nucleotides matching TRBD2. Trimming removed 3 bases from V and 6 bases from J; junction bases left unmatched: 7. The CDR3 is made up of 17 amino acids. The V gene's germline CDR1 is LGHNA and CDR2 YSLEER.

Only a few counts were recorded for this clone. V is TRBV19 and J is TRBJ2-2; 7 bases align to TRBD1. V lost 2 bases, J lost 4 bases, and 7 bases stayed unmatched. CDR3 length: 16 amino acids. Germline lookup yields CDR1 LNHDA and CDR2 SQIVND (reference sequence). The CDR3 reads CASSINRGRGTGELFF. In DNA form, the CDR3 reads TGTGCCAGTAGTATAAACAGGGGCCGCGGCACCGGGGAGCTGTTTTTT. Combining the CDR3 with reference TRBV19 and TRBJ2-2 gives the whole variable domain DGGITQSPKYLFRKEGQNVTLSCEQNLNHDAMYWYRQDPGQGLRLIYYSQIVNDFQKGDIAEGYSVSREKKESFPLTVTSAQKNPTAFYLCASSINRGRGTGELFFGEGSRLTVL.

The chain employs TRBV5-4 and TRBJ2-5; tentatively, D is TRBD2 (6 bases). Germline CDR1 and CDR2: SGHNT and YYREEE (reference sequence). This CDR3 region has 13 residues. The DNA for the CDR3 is TGTGCAGGCGGGACTGACAAAAAAGAGACCCAGTACTTC. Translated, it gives CAGGTDKKETQYF.

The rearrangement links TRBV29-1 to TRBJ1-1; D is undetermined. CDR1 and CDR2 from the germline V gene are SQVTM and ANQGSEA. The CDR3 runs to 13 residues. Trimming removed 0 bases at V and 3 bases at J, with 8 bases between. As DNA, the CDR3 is TGCAGCGTTGAAGAGCCCCGGGACACTGAAGCTTTCTTT. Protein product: CSVEEPRDTEAFF.

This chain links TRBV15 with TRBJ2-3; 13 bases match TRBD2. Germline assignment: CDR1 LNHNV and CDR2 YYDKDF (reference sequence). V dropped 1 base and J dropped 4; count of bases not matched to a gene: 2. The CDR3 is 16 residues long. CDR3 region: CATSRVTSGGADTQYF. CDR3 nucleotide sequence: TGTGCCACCAGCAGAGTAACTAGCGGGGGGGCAGATACGCAGTATTTT. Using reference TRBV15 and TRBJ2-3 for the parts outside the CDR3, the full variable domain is DAMVIQNPRYQVTQFGKPVTLSCSQTLNHNVMYWYQQKSSQAPKLLFHYYDKDFNNEADTPDNFQSRRPNTSFCFLDIRSPGLGDTAMYLCATSRVTSGGADTQYFGPGTRLTVL.

DNA for the CDR3: TGTGCCAGCAGCAGCCACAGGGGATACAACACTGAAGCTTTCTTT. It specifies CASSSHRGYNTEAFF. The rearrangement links TRBV11-2 to TRBJ1-1; TRBD1 matches 7 bases. With 5 bases clipped from V and 2 bases from J, the junction kept 8 bases outside the gene matches. Germline values: CDR1 SGHAT, CDR2 FQNNGV. CDR3 length: 15 amino acids.

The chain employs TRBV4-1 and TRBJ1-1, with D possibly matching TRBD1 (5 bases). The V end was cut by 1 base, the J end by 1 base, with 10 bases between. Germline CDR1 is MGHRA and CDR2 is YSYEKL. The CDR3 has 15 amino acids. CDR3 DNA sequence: TGCGCCAGCAGCCAAGCGTCCGGGGGGAACACTGAAGCTTTCTTT. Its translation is CASSQASGGNTEAFF.

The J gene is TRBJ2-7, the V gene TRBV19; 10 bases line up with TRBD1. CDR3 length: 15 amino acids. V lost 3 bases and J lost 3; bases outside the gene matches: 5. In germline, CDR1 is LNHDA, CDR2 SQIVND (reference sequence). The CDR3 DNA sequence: TGTGCCAGTAGTATGGCAGGGACAGGGGACTACGAGCAGTACTTC. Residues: CASSMAGTGDYEQYF.

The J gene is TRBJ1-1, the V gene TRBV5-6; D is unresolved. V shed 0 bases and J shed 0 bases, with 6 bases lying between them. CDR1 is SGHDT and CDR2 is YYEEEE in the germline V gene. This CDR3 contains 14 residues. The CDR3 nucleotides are TGTGCCAGCAGCTTGGACAGTATGAACACTGAAGCTTTCTTT. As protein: CASSLDSMNTEAFF.